This is a list of T cell receptor beta chains from one sample in a study of blood T cell repertoires in COVID-19. Clones were sequenced by immunoSEQ multiplex PCR, and TCRdb holds only the in-frame ones, with some missing. The sample records 56,000 or so clones, 75% to 90% being singletons. The specimen sequenced was peripheral blood. The origin of the receptors is a woman aged 60-70 years with COVID-19, enrolled during active disease. The CDR3 runs from the conserved cysteine through the conserved F or W. The D gene is left open where the match is weak. Expanded clones are given a class, and other clones once, few, many or no size at all.

TGCAGCGGGACAGACTTCATGAACACTGAAGCTTTCTTT CSGTDFMNTEAFF NA TRBJ1-1 TRBV29-1 NA
TGTGCCAGCAGCTTAGACACAGGCAACCAGCCCCAGCATTTT CASSLDTGNQPQHF NA TRBJ1-5 TRBV7-2 NA
TGTGCCAGCAGGCTAGCGGGGGGGACAGATACGCAGTATTTT CASRLAGGTDTQYF NA TRBJ2-3 TRBV6-5 TRBD2
TGTGCCAGCACCCTGGGCAGGATAGTTGGTGGCTACACCTTC CASTLGRIVGGYTF NA TRBJ1-2 TRBV6-5 NA
TGTGCCAGCAGCGGCACAGGGGGCGCGGGCACTGAAGCTTTCTTT CASSGTGGAGTEAFF NA TRBJ1-1 TRBV9 TRBD1
TGTGCCAGCAGCTCCCCGGACAGGGATGGCGGCTACACCTTC CASSSPDRDGGYTF NA TRBJ1-2 TRBV7-9 TRBD1
TGTGCCAGCAGCCTAGTCGATCAGCCCCAGCATTTT CASSLVDQPQHF NA TRBJ1-5 TRBV2 NA
TGTGCCAGCAGCCAACCTGTGGACAGGGCCAAGCAGTTCTTC CASSQPVDRAKQFF NA TRBJ2-1 TRBV3-1/TRBV3-2 TRBD1
TGTGCCAGTAGTATAGACGGGTCCACCGCTTACAATGAGCAGTTCTTC CASSIDGSTAYNEQFF NA TRBJ2-1 TRBV19 NA
TGCGCCAGCAGCCAAACAGCGGGAATGGGTGGGGAGCTGTTTTTT CASSQTAGMGGELFF NA TRBJ2-2 TRBV4-3 TRBD2
TGTGCCAGCCGACAGGGTCCTCAGCAGCCCCAGCATTTT CASRQGPQQPQHF NA TRBJ1-5 TRBV7-2 TRBD1
TGTGCCAGCAGTTCATGGGACAGGGTGACCGGGGAGCTGTTTTTT CASSSWDRVTGELFF NA TRBJ2-2 TRBV14 TRBD1
TGTGCCAGCAGCCCGCCCCCGGAGAACACATTGAACACTGAAGCTTTCTTT CASSPPPENTLNTEAFF NA TRBJ1-1 TRBV9 NA
TGTGCCAGCAGCCCCTTCCTAGGTTCACCCCTCCACTTT CASSPFLGSPLHF few TRBJ1-6 TRBV28 NA
TGTGCCAGCAGTTACGGGGGGACCCATCGAAGGTCACCCCTCCACTTT CASSYGGTHRRSPLHF NA TRBJ1-6 TRBV6-2/TRBV6-3 NA
TGTGCCAGCAGCGGCGGACAGGGAGGAAACACCATATATTTT CASSGGQGGNTIYF once TRBJ1-3 TRBV9 TRBD1
TGTGCCAGCAGCTTAGAGGGACAGAGGAACACTGAAGCTTTCTTT CASSLEGQRNTEAFF NA TRBJ1-1 TRBV7-2 TRBD1
TGTGCCAGCAGCTTTACGCTAACAGGGCCTCGTTCTGCTGAAGCTTTCTTT CASSFTLTGPRSAEAFF NA TRBJ1-1 TRBV7-9 NA
TGTGCCAGCTCACCGGACAGGGGCCTGCTTAACTATGGCTACACCTTC CASSPDRGLLNYGYTF NA TRBJ1-2 TRBV18 TRBD1
TGTGCCAGTAGTATAGGGACAGGGTGGACAGATACGCAGTATTTT CASSIGTGWTDTQYF NA TRBJ2-3 TRBV19 TRBD1
TGTGCCAGCAGCTTAGACGGGACTAGCGGCAACAATGAGCAGTTCTTC CASSLDGTSGNNEQFF NA TRBJ2-1 TRBV11-3 TRBD2
TGCGCCAGCAGCCGCTCCGGGACAGCGGGTACTTTAGGCCTTAATCAGCCCCAGCATTTT CASSRSGTAGTLGLNQPQHF NA TRBJ1-5 TRBV4-1 TRBD1
TGTGCCAGCAGATCCAGGGGGTTCGGAGAGACCCAGTACTTC CASRSRGFGETQYF NA TRBJ2-5 TRBV5-4 TRBD1
TGTGCCAGCAGTCTACTAGCGGGAGTTCTCTACGAGCAGTACTTC CASSLLAGVLYEQYF NA TRBJ2-7 TRBV28 TRBD2
TGTGCCAGCAGCCTCGTAGTCTTGGTCAGCAATCAGCCCCAGCATTTT CASSLVVLVSNQPQHF NA TRBJ1-5 TRBV6-6 NA
TGTGCCAGCAGTTTTGGACTCTACGAGCAGTACTTC CASSFGLYEQYF NA TRBJ2-7 TRBV12-3/TRBV12-4 NA
TGTGCCTGGAGTGTGGGCAACATGAACACTGAAGCTTTCTTT CAWSVGNMNTEAFF NA TRBJ1-1 TRBV30 NA
TGTGCCAGCAGCCAATGGCGAGGTTGGACAGGGGAGTCCAACACTGAAGCTTTCTTT CASSQWRGWTGESNTEAFF NA TRBJ1-1 TRBV3-1/TRBV3-2 TRBD1
TGTGCCAGCAGTTCCAGGGGCGATGATGGCTACACCTTC CASSSRGDDGYTF NA TRBJ1-2 TRBV6-5 NA
TGTGCCAGCAGTACCGGAGGTACCGGGGAGCTGTTTTTT CASSTGGTGELFF NA TRBJ2-2 TRBV28 NA
TGTGCCAGCAGTTACTCGGACTATTCAGATACGCAGTATTTT CASSYSDYSDTQYF NA TRBJ2-3 TRBV6-2/TRBV6-3 NA
TGTGCCAGCAGTTCCGAACCGAGACAGGGATCCTACGAGCAGTACTTC CASSSEPRQGSYEQYF once TRBJ2-7 TRBV6-2/TRBV6-3 TRBD1
TGTGCCAGCAGCGTAGGAGTGGGGGGAGGGGATACCTACGAGCAGTACTTC CASSVGVGGGDTYEQYF NA TRBJ2-7 TRBV9 TRBD2
TGTGCCAGTAGTATGGCCGACAGGCGCAGGGGCTACACCTTC CASSMADRRRGYTF NA TRBJ1-2 TRBV19 NA
TGTGCCAGCAGCACGCGACAGGGTGAGACCCAGTACTTC CASSTRQGETQYF NA TRBJ2-5 TRBV7-9 TRBD1
TGTGCCAGCAGCAAAGTGGTCAGCGCAACTAATGAAAAACTGTTTTTT CASSKVVSATNEKLFF NA TRBJ1-4 TRBV7-9 NA
TGTGCCAGCAGTGCATCCGGATCCAGCGATCCGTACTTC CASSASGSSDPYF NA TRBJ2-7 TRBV6-6 NA
TGTGCCTGGAGTGCAGGGGGCGAAAGTCAGCCCCAGCATTTT CAWSAGGESQPQHF NA TRBJ1-5 TRBV30 TRBD1
TGTGCCAGCAGCTCTTCCGGGACTCAGAGCTCCTACAATGAGCAGTTCTTC CASSSSGTQSSYNEQFF NA TRBJ2-1 TRBV7-6 NA
TGTGCCAGCAGCAAACGCGGACAGGGGGCGGGTACTGAAGCTTTCTTT CASSKRGQGAGTEAFF NA TRBJ1-1 TRBV9 TRBD1
TGTGCCAGCAGCGAGCCAGGGGCCGGCACAGATACGCAGTATTTT CASSEPGAGTDTQYF NA TRBJ2-3 TRBV9 NA
TGTGCCAGTAGTAATCTACAGGGGATGGAGACCCAGTACTTC CASSNLQGMETQYF NA TRBJ2-5 TRBV19 TRBD1
TGTGCCAGCAGCGTAGTCCCGACCGGGGGAGCTTTCTTT CASSVVPTGGAFF NA TRBJ1-1 TRBV9 NA
TGTGCCAGCAGTGAGTCGGTCAATCAGCCCCAGCATTTT CASSESVNQPQHF NA TRBJ1-5 TRBV2 NA
TGTGCCAGCAGCCAAGGATGGTGGGGGCGCGAGACCCAGTACTTC CASSQGWWGRETQYF NA TRBJ2-5 TRBV3-1/TRBV3-2 NA
TGTGCCAGCGCTCACCCAGGGTTCCAGAGTGAAGCTTTCTTT CASAHPGFQSEAFF NA TRBJ1-1 TRBV5-4 NA
TGTGCCAGCAGTCGATCAGGGGTTAGCTACGAGCAGTACTTC CASSRSGVSYEQYF NA TRBJ2-7 TRBV6-6 NA
TGCGCCAGCAGACTAGACTCTCGGGTAACCGGGGAGCTGTTTTTT CASRLDSRVTGELFF NA TRBJ2-2 TRBV4-3 NA
TGTGCCAGCAGCTACCTAGCGGGAGGGACCCGTGTCCCAGATACGCAGTATTTT CASSYLAGGTRVPDTQYF NA TRBJ2-3 TRBV27 TRBD2
TGTGCCAGCAGCGGAGGACAGGGGCCGAGCTCTGGAAACACCATATATTTT CASSGGQGPSSGNTIYF NA TRBJ1-3 TRBV9 TRBD1
TGTGCCAGCACCCCCGACTCTAGCGGGAGGTTCAATGAGCAGTTCTTC CASTPDSSGRFNEQFF NA TRBJ2-1 TRBV28 TRBD2
TGTGCCAGCAGCTTGGGCACCGGGAGATACTATGGCTACACCTTC CASSLGTGRYYGYTF NA TRBJ1-2 TRBV11-2 NA
TGTGCCACCAGCAGAGGCCTAGCGGGAGGTGGAGGTTTGGAAGAGACCCAGTACTTC CATSRGLAGGGGLEETQYF NA TRBJ2-5 TRBV15 TRBD2
TGTGCCAGCAGCCCCCGACTAGCGGGAGGGAGTGAGCAGTTCTTC CASSPRLAGGSEQFF few TRBJ2-1 TRBV3-1/TRBV3-2 TRBD2
TGTGCCAGCAGCGACAGTAATGAAAAACTGTTTTTT CASSDSNEKLFF NA TRBJ1-4 TRBV12-3/TRBV12-4 NA
TGTGCCAGCAGTTGGGTGGGCCAGGACAATGAGCAGTTCTTC CASSWVGQDNEQFF once TRBJ2-1 TRBV27 NA
TGTGCCAGTATGGCTCTTCAGGATTCACCCCTCCACTTT CASMALQDSPLHF few TRBJ1-6 TRBV2 NA
TGCAGCGTTGCGGGACATCTTACAGATACGCAGTATTTT CSVAGHLTDTQYF NA TRBJ2-3 TRBV29-1 NA
TGTGCCAGCAGTCCGACAGGGGGCCCCTACGAGCAGTACTTC CASSPTGGPYEQYF NA TRBJ2-7 TRBV27 TRBD1
TGTGCCTTTGTAATCGGGACTAGCGGGAACTACAATGAGCAGTTCTTC CAFVIGTSGNYNEQFF NA TRBJ2-1 TRBV30 TRBD2